This TCR beta chain is drawn from a study of identical twins. TCRdb re-called the 5' RACE reads through MiXCR, storing one row per CDR3 protein. Among 600,000 to 800,000 distinct CDR3 sequences listed, about 20% were seen once. This clonotype was found once. The same data also contributed to another study, on T cells expressing NK-cell markers. As reported in that work: An anti-gamma-delta TCR antibody confined sorting to alpha-beta TCR T cells across several of the experiments. As a fraction of CD8+ T cells, dominant NKG2C+ clonotypes reached about 1.0-8% in six donors. Where a handful of donors were concerned, these clonotypes also led the CD3+CD56-NKG2C+ fraction.

The sequencing input was PBMCs. The TCR comes from a woman younger than 30 in good health.

The CDR3: CAVGKQTVVRDTQYF. For the CDR3, the DNA is TGTGCCGTGGGGAAGCAGACCGTTGTACGGGATACGCAGTATTTT. V gene TRBV12-3 or TRBV12-4 combines with J gene TRBJ2-3; D ambiguous. The CDR3 is 15 residues long. Between the trimmed V and J ends, which lost 11 bases and 6 bases, there was a span of 24 bases.